Listed below are T cell receptor beta chains from one sample, sequenced in a study of regulatory T cells in long-lasting Graves disease. TCRdb re-derived calls from the multiplex PCR reads in MiXCR, one entry per CDR3 protein. The table lists some 250,000 distinct CDR3 sequences, about 17% of them singletons. The data also belong to a second study, concerning T cells in Graves' hyperthyroidism and ophthalmopathy.

The input for sequencing was peripheral blood mononuclear cells (PBMCs), taken at new diagnosis, from a patient treated with antithyroid drugs. These TCRs come from a woman in her 30s with Graves disease. CDR3s include the opening cysteine and the closing phenylalanine or tryptophan. A D gene is named only where the DNA matches it firmly. Where a row states a size, it is once, few, many or the class of an expanded clone; other rows omit it.

>TRBJ1-2|TRBV20-1|many|TRBD1
TGCAGTGCTAGGCCAGACCGGGACAGGGAGATTAACTATGGCTACACCTTC
CSARPDRDREINYGYTF
>TRBJ1-1|TRBV5-6|many|TRBD1
TGTGCCAGCAGCTGGACAGGGGTAGTAGGCACTGAAGCTTTCTTT
CASSWTGVVGTEAFF
>TRBJ2-2|TRBV18|-|-
TGTGCCAGCTCACCCTATTTGGAGAACACCGGGGAGCTGTTTTTT
CASSPYLENTGELFF
>TRBJ1-4|TRBV4-1|many|-
TGCGCCAGCAGCCAAGATTTGGGGCCAACTAATGAAAAACTGTTTTTT
CASSQDLGPTNEKLFF
>TRBJ1-3|TRBV6-1|few|-
TGTGCCAGCAGTGAATTCGGCTACTCTGGAAACACCATATATTTT
CASSEFGYSGNTIYF
>TRBJ1-4|TRBV27|many|-
TGTGCCAGTCGGCCGGGCCTAAGGGGGGAAAAACTGTTTTTT
CASRPGLRGEKLFF
>TRBJ1-5|TRBV18|many|-
TGTGCCAGCTCACCGGCAGGCAATCAGCCCCAGCATTTT
CASSPAGNQPQHF
>TRBJ1-6|TRBV12-3/TRBV12-4|many|TRBD1
TGTGCCAGCAACCGGGACAGGGTTTCACCCCTCCACTTT
CASNRDRVSPLHF
>TRBJ1-2|TRBV24-1|many|-
TGTGCCACGAACGCTGGGGAATTCTATGGCTACACCTTC
CATNAGEFYGYTF
>TRBJ2-5|TRBV20-1|-|-
TGCAGTGCTTATGACCGAAGACGCACCCAGTACTTC
CSAYDRRRTQYF
>TRBJ2-6|TRBV29-1|-|-
TGCAGCGTTGGGCAAGGGGGATTTTCTGGGGCCAACGTCCTGACTTTC
CSVGQGGFSGANVLTF
>TRBJ2-1|TRBV19|few|TRBD2
TGTGCCAGTAGTAGGGGACTAGCATCGAGCAATGAGCAGTTCTTC
CASSRGLASSNEQFF
>TRBJ2-1|TRBV27|many|-
TGTGCCAGCAGTGACGGACTCGGCGGGAATGAGCAGTTCTTC
CASSDGLGGNEQFF
>TRBJ1-4|TRBV7-8|many|-
TGTGCCAGCAGTCGTGCGGAAACTAATGAAAAACTGTTTTTT
CASSRAETNEKLFF
>TRBJ2-5|TRBV20-1|many|TRBD2
TGCAGTGCTGACACCGGGGGGAACCAAGAGACCCAGTACTTC
CSADTGGNQETQYF
>TRBJ2-7|TRBV12-3/TRBV12-4|many|TRBD1
TGTGCCAGCAGTCCGGGACAGGGGATGAGCGAGCAGTACTTC
CASSPGQGMSEQYF
>TRBJ1-2|TRBV9|many|-
TGTGCCAGCAGCGCCGATGGACAAGGGTATGGCTACACCTTC
CASSADGQGYGYTF
>TRBJ1-1|TRBV19|many|TRBD1
TGTGCCAGTAGTAAGCGGACAGGCTGGATGAACACTGAAGCTTTCTTT
CASSKRTGWMNTEAFF
>TRBJ1-4|TRBV20-1|-|-
TGCAGTGCTAGTTTTGGGATAGATGAAAAACTGTTTTTT
CSASFGIDEKLFF
>TRBJ1-4|TRBV30|-|TRBD1
TGTGCCTGGAGCGCAGGGGGAATTGAAAAACTGTTTTTT
CAWSAGGIEKLFF
>TRBJ1-4|TRBV12-3/TRBV12-4|few|-
TGTGCCTGCAGTTTAAGTTTTCAAGCAAGCGAAAAGCTGTTTTTT
CACSLSFQASEKLFF
>TRBJ1-5|TRBV7-8|many|-
TGTGCCAGCAGCTGGGGAGGAACGAATCAGCCCCAGCATTTT
CASSWGGTNQPQHF
>TRBJ2-7|TRBV7-9|many|-
TGTGCCAGCAGCTTTTTAGATGGGGCGAACTACGAGCAGTACTTC
CASSFLDGANYEQYF
>TRBJ2-1|TRBV6-4|many|-
TGTGCCAGCAGTGTGGGTAGTAGCAATGAGCAGTTCTTC
CASSVGSSNEQFF
>TRBJ2-5|TRBV2|many|-
TGTGCCAGCAAGTTATTCGCGGGGGCCCGTGAGTTGCACCAAGAGACCCAGTACTTC
CASKLFAGARELHQETQYF
>TRBJ2-5|TRBV28|many|TRBD2
TGTGCCAGCAACGGGGGGTGGGTCCAAGAGACCCAGTACTTC
CASNGGWVQETQYF
>TRBJ2-3|TRBV5-8|many|-
TGTGCCAGCAGCGTAGGAACAGAACGTACGCAGTATTTT
CASSVGTERTQYF
>TRBJ2-1|TRBV5-1|once|-
TGCGCCAGCAGCCATTCCTACAATGAGCAGTTCTTC
CASSHSYNEQFF
>TRBJ1-2|TRBV10-1|many|TRBD1
TGCGCCAGCAGCAAGACAGGGAGCTATGGCTACACCTTC
CASSKTGSYGYTF
>TRBJ1-1|TRBV11-2|many|-
TGTGCCAGCAGCTTCGACGGCCCTGAAGCTTTCTTT
CASSFDGPEAFF
>TRBJ2-7|TRBV4-2|-|TRBD2
TGTGCCAGCAGCCACCCCGGGACTAACGACTACGAGCAGTACTTC
CASSHPGTNDYEQYF
>TRBJ2-2|TRBV5-1|many|-
TGCGCCAGCAGCCCCCTGACAGACAACACCGGGGAGCTGTTTTTT
CASSPLTDNTGELFF
>TRBJ1-4|TRBV28|many|-
TGTGCCAGCACCCTCGGGGGGGCGGGTAATGAAAAACTGTTTTTT
CASTLGGAGNEKLFF
>TRBJ2-2|TRBV12-3/TRBV12-4|-|-
TGTGCCAGCAGTTTCGTCCTCGCGGACACCGGGGAGCTGTTTTTT
CASSFVLADTGELFF
>TRBJ1-5|TRBV4-2|-|-
TGTGCCAGCAGCCAAGAAACAGGTCCGGGCAATCAGCCCCAGCATTTT
CASSQETGPGNQPQHF
>TRBJ2-7|TRBV5-5|-|-
TGTGCCAGCAGCTTGGTTAGCAGGGGCTACGAGCAGTACTTC
CASSLVSRGYEQYF